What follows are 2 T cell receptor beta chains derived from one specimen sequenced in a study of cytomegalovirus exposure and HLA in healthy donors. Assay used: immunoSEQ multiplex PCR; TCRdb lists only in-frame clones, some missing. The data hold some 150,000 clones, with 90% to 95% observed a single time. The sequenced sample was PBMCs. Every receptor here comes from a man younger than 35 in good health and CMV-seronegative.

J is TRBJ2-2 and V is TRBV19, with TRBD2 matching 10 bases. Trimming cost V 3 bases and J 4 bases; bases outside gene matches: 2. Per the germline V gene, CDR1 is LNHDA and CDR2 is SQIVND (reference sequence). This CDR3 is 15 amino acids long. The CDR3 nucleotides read TGTGCCAGTAGTATCCCTAGCGGGAGCACCGGGGAGCTGTTTTTT. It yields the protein CASSIPSGSTGELFF.

The CDR3 loop reads CASSPPWGGADTDTQYF. The DNA for the CDR3 is TGTGCCAGCAGCCCACCCTGGGGGGGGGCTGACACAGATACGCAGTATTTT. The chain employs TRBV11-2 and TRBJ2-3; D is perhaps TRBD2 (7 bases). The CDR3 spans 17 residues. Germline V lookup: CDR1 SGHAT, CDR2 FQNNGV. V lost 5 bases and J 2 bases, leaving 20 bases between the germline ends.